This record looks at one T cell receptor beta chain sequence and its context. The data are from a study of OX40 agonist ivuxolimab in advanced cancers. Looking at the study overall: The dose-escalation group included hepatocellular carcinoma, melanoma, renal cell carcinoma and head and neck cancer.

Germline values: CDR1 SGHNT, CDR2 YYREEE (reference sequence). V shed 3 bases and J 5 bases; nucleotides not matched to a gene: 4. This CDR3 spans 14 amino acids. The table came from immunoSEQ multiplex PCR; TCRdb's copy has only in-frame clones and leaves some out. The sample has about 80,000 clones, 75% to 90% seen once. The sequencing used CD4+ or CD8+ T cells sorted from blood, collected in a trial of the OX40 agonist ivuxolimab. The V gene is TRBV5-4, the J gene TRBJ1-4, with 7 bases that match TRBD1. The sequence derives from an adult with an advanced solid tumor such as melanoma, head and neck, liver or kidney cancer. CDR3 residues: CASSSGQFNEKLFF. In DNA form, the CDR3 reads TGTGCCAGCAGCTCGGGACAGTTCAATGAAAAACTGTTTTTT.